This T cell receptor beta chain was identified during a study of regulatory T cells in long-lasting Graves disease. Findings and limits, study-wide: Public clonotype sharing was higher in persistent than newly diagnosed patients.

Researchers made TCR beta libraries by using iRepertoire HTBI primers and running Arm-PCR on CDR3 regions. TCRdb analysed the multiplex PCR reads with MiXCR anew, one entry per CDR3 protein. The repertoire holds fewer than 400,000 distinct CDR3 sequences, with around 21% as singletons. The time point: persistent/refractory GD, antithyroid drugs over 5 years with positive TRAb. PBMCs were the source of the RNA used for TCR sequencing. Graves' disease diagnosis was established per American Thyroid Association guidelines. This CDR3 spans 18 amino acids. The V end lost 5 bases, the J end lost 0 bases, and 26 bases lay between the germline ends. From germline, CDR1 is DFQATT and CDR2 SNEGSKA (reference sequence). About this clonotype: Its specificity is unknown.

The source was peripheral blood mononuclear cells (PBMCs), collected when the disease was refractory, from a patient treated with antithyroid drugs. The chain couples TRBV20-1 to TRBJ2-7; no definite D call. This clonotype was obtained from a female donor with Graves disease. The CDR3 nucleotides read TGCAGTGCTCCCAGATTTCTCCAACCGGTGGCCCTCTCCTACGAGCAGTACTTC. It translates to CSAPRFLQPVALSYEQYF.